This T cell receptor (beta chain) was captured in a study of blood T cells in healthy people across ages. V shed 5 bases and J 7 bases; nucleotides not matched to a gene: 4. Germline V gene lookup returns CDR1 SEHNR and CDR2 FQNEAQ (reference sequence). This CDR3 spans 12 amino acids. Then a second PCR, running roughly 7 to 11 cycles, was carried out with a sample-barcoded 5' primer and a J-beta primer mix. TCRdb re-analysed the 5' RACE reads in MiXCR, keeping a single row per CDR3 protein. This sample has about 780,000 distinct CDR3 sequences, with around half found just once. Source material: blood. The sequence derives from a man aged 80 or over in good health. The chain joins TRBV7-9 to TRBJ2-5, with TRBD1 matching over 7 bases. The CDR3 reads CASSGDRSTQYF. DNA of the CDR3: TGTGCCAGCAGCGGGGACAGATCGACCCAGTACTTC.